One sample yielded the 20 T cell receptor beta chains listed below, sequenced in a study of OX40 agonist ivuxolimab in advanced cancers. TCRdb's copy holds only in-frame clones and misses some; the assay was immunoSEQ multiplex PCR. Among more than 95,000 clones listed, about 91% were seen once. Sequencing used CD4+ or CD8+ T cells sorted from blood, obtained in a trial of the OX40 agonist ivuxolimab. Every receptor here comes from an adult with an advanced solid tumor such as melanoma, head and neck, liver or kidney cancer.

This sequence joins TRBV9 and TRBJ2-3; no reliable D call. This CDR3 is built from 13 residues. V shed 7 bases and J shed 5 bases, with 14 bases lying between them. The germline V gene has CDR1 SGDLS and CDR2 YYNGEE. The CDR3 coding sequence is TGTGCCAGCGGAAAATTTGTGGGAGATACGCAGTATTTT. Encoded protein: CASGKFVGDTQYF.

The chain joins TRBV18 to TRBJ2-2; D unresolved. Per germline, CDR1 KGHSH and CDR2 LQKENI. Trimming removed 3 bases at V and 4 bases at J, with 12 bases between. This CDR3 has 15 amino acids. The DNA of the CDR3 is TGTGCCAGCTCACCGTGGGATGCGGTCACCGGGGAGCTGTTTTTT. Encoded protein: CASSPWDAVTGELFF.

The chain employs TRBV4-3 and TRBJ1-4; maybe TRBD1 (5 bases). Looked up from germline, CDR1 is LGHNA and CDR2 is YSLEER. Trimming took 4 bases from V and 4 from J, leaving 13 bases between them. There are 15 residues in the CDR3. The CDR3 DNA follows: TGCGCCAGCAGCCCTTCCTCGCAGGGTAATGAAAAACTGTTTTTT. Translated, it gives CASSPSSQGNEKLFF.

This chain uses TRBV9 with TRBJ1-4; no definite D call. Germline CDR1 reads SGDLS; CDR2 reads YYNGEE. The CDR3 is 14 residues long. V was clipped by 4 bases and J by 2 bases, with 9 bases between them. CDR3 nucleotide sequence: TGTGCCAGCAGCCCTTCAGGTACTAATGAAAAACTGTTTTTT. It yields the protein CASSPSGTNEKLFF.

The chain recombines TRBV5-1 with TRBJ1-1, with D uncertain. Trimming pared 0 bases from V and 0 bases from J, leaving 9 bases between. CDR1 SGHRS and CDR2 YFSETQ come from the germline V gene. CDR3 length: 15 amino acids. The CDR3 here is CASSLEARMNTEAFF. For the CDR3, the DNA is TGCGCCAGCAGCTTGGAGGCGAGAATGAACACTGAAGCTTTCTTT.

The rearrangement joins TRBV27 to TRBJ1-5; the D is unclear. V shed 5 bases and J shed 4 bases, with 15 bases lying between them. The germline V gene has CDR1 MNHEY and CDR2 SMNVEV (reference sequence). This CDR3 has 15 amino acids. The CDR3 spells CASSRTWAPNQPQHF. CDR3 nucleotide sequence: TGTGCCAGCAGTCGGACCTGGGCCCCGAATCAGCCCCAGCATTTT.

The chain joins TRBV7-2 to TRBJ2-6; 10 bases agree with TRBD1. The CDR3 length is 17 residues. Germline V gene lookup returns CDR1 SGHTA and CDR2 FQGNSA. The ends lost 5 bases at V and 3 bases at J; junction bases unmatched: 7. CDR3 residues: CASSPGTGVSGANVLTF. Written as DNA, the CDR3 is TGTGCCAGCAGCCCCGGGACAGGGGTTAGTGGGGCCAACGTCCTGACTTTC.

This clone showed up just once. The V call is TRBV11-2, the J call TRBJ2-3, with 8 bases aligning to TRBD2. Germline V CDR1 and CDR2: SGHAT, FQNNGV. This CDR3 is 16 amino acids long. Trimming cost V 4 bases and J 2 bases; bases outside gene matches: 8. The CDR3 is CASSSHAGGSTDTQYF. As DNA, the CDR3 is TGTGCCAGCAGCTCCCACGCGGGAGGTTCCACAGATACGCAGTATTTT. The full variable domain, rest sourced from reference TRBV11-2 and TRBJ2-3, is EAGVAQSPRYKIIEKRQSVAFWCNPISGHATLYWYQQILGQGPKLLIQFQNNGVVDDSQLPKDRFSAERLKGVDSTLKIQPAKLEDSAVYLCASSSHAGGSTDTQYFGPGTRLTVL.

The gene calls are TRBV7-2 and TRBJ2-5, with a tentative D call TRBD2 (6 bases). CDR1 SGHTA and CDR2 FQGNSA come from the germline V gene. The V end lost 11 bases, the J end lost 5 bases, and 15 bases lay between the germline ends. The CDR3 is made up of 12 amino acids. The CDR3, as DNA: TGTGCCCTTTCGGAGGGTATGGAGACCCAGTACTTC. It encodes CALSEGMETQYF.

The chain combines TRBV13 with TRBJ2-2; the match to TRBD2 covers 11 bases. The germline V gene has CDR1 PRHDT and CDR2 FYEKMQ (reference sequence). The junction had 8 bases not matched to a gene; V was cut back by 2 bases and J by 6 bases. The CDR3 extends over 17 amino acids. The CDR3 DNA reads TGTGCCAGCAGCTTACGTCTAGTAGCGGGAGGGCCCGGGGAGCTGTTTTTT. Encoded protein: CASSLRLVAGGPGELFF.

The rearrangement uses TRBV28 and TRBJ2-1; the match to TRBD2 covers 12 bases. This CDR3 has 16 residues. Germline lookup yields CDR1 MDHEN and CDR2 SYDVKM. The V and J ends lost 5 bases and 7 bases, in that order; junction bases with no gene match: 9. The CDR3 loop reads CASSTLTSGRRNEQFF. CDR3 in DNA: TGTGCCAGCAGTACCCTAACTAGCGGGAGGAGGAATGAGCAGTTCTTC.

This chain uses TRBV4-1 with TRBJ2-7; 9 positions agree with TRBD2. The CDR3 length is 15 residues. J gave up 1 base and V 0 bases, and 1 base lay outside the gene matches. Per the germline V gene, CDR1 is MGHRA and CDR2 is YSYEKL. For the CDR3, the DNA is TGCGCCAGCAGCCAAGACCTAGCGGGGTCCTACGAGCAGTACTTC. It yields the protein CASSQDLAGSYEQYF.

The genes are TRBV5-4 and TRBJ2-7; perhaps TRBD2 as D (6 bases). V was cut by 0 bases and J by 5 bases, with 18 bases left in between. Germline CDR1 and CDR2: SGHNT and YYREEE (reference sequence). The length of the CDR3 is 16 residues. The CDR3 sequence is CASSLAFAGRSDEQYF. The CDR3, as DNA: TGTGCCAGCAGCTTGGCTTTCGCAGGGAGGTCAGACGAGCAGTACTTC.

The CDR3 region has the DNA TGTGCCAGCAGGCGTCCCGGGACTAGCACCAGCAATGAGCAGTTCTTC. Protein product: CASRRPGTSTSNEQFF. The V call is TRBV2, the J call TRBJ2-1, with 9 bases that match TRBD2. Per the germline V gene, CDR1 is SNHLY and CDR2 is FYNNEI. The V and J ends lost 6 bases and 6 bases, in that order; junction bases with no gene match: 12. The CDR3 is 16 amino acids.

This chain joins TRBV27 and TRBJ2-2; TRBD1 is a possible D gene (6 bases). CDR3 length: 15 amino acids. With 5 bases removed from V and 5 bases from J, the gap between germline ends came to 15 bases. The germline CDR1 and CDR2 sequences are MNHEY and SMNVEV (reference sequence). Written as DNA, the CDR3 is TGTGCCAGCAGTCCCCTTGACAGGATGACCGGGGAGCTGTTTTTT. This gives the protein CASSPLDRMTGELFF.

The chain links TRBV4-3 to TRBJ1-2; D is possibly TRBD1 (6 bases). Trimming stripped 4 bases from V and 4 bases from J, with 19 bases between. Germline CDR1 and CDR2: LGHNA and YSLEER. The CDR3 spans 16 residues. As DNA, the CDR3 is TGCGCCAGCAGCCCCGTACAGGGCGGCGGAGGCTATGGCTACACCTTC. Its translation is CASSPVQGGGGYGYTF.

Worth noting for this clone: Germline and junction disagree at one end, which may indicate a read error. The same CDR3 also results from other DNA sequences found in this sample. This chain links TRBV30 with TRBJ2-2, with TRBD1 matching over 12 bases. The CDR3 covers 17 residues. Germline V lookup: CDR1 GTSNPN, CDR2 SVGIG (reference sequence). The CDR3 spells CAWSVPMGQGAIGELFF. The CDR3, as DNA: TGCGCCTGGAGTGTACCAATGGGACAGGGGGCTATCGGGGAGCTGTTTTTT.

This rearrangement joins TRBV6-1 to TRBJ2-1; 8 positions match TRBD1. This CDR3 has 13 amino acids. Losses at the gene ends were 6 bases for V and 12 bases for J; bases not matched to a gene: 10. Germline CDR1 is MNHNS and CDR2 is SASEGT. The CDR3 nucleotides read TGTGCCAGCAGGACGACAGGGGCGGAGGGGCAGTTCTTC. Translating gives CASRTTGAEGQFF.

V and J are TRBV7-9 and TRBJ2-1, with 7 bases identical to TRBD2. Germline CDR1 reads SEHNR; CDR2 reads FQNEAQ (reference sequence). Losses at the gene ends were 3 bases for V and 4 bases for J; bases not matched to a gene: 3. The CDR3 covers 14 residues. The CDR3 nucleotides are TGTGCCAGCAGCTTGGGCGGGGGTTACAATGAGCAGTTCTTC. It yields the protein CASSLGGGYNEQFF.

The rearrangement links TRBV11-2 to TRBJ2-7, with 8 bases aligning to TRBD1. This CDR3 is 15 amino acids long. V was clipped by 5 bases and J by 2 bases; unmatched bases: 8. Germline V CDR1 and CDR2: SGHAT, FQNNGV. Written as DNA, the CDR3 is TGTGCCAGCAGCCTCACAGGGGGAAATACCTACGAGCAGTACTTC. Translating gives CASSLTGGNTYEQYF.